The source of this T cell receptor (beta chain) is a study of shared clonotypes between healthy human individuals. Only in-frame clones appear in the TCRdb table, and some are missing; sequencing was by immunoSEQ multiplex PCR. Of millions of clones in the sample, about 93% were seen once. The V and J ends lost 4 bases and 4 bases respectively, with 10 bases between them. This CDR3 contains 12 residues. Germline CDR1 and CDR2: SQVTM and ANQGSEA. Regarding the study as a whole: Non-shared clonotypes had lower generation probabilities than those shared by all four donors. Several donors held roughly 5% of naive CD4 clonotypes in common.

Points on this clone: The antigen remains undetermined.

Naive CD8 cells lacked CD45RO, underwent positive selection for CCR7 and left out terminally differentiated effector memory CD45RA+ cells. This clonotype originated in a man aged 18 to 30 in good health. Some clones in this sample may be carry-over from other donors' samples. Sequencing was done on a sample of naive CD8+ T cells from PBMCs. The gene calls are TRBV29-1 and TRBJ2-5; possibly TRBD2 for D (5 bases). The chain's CDR3 is CSVASSGETQYF. CDR3 coding DNA: TGCAGCGTTGCGTCCAGCGGAGAGACCCAGTACTTC.